These 29 T cell receptor beta chains originate from one sample sequenced in a study of blood T cell repertoires in COVID-19. TCRdb's table, derived via immunoSEQ multiplex PCR, lists solely in-frame clones and lacks some. This sample has approximately 450,000 clones, with approximately 90% found just once. The specimen was peripheral blood. These receptors all stem from a woman aged 25 to 45 with acute or convalescent COVID-19.

The chain recombines TRBV7-9 with TRBJ1-5; the match to TRBD1 covers 9 bases. Losses at the gene ends were 5 bases for V and 0 bases for J; bases not matched to a gene: 11. From germline, CDR1 is SEHNR and CDR2 FQNEAQ (reference sequence). The CDR3 runs 18 residues. This chain's CDR3 is CASSLRRDRVYSNQPQHF. The CDR3 DNA sequence: TGTGCCAGCAGCCTCCGCCGGGACAGGGTCTATAGCAATCAGCCCCAGCATTTT.

The chain uses TRBV6-5 and TRBJ1-3; 7 bases map to TRBD1. Germline CDR1 MNHEY, CDR2 SVGAGI. Trimming removed 6 bases from V and 0 bases from J; junction bases left unmatched: 5. The CDR3 is 15 amino acids. This CDR3 is CASRRGQTSGNTIYF. Written as DNA, the CDR3 is TGTGCCAGCAGGCGGGGACAGACCTCTGGAAACACCATATATTTT.

This rearrangement joins TRBV18 to TRBJ2-3; 7 bases agree with TRBD1. The CDR3 runs to 15 residues. Germline-derived CDR1 and CDR2 are KGHSH and LQKENI. Trimming removed 2 bases from V and 0 bases from J; junction bases left unmatched: 2. The CDR3 DNA sequence: TGTGCCAGCTCACCAGACAGGGATAGCACAGATACGCAGTATTTT. Translation gives CASSPDRDSTDTQYF.

The chain links TRBV19 to TRBJ2-2, with 8 bases aligning to TRBD1. Germline CDR1 is LNHDA and CDR2 is SQIVND (reference sequence). This CDR3 is 14 amino acids long. Losses at the gene ends were 6 bases for V and 5 bases for J; bases not matched to a gene: 5. The CDR3 sequence is CASRRTGLTGELFF. For the CDR3, the DNA is TGTGCCAGTAGGAGGACAGGGTTAACCGGGGAGCTGTTTTTT.

V is TRBV5-1 and J is TRBJ2-7; 11 bases line up with TRBD2. CDR3 length: 15 amino acids. Losses at the gene ends were 4 bases for V and 0 bases for J; bases not matched to a gene: 3. Germline CDR1 and CDR2: SGHRS and YFSETQ. The CDR3 region is CASSISGGASYEQYF. The CDR3 DNA reads TGCGCCAGCAGCATTAGCGGGGGGGCCTCCTACGAGCAGTACTTC.

The chain employs TRBV30 and TRBJ1-1; tentative D call: TRBD1 (6 bases). This CDR3 contains 13 residues. Trimming took off 3 bases at V and 0 bases at J, with 8 bases between the two ends. CDR1 and CDR2 from the germline V gene are GTSNPN and SVGIG (reference sequence). The CDR3 nucleotides read TGTGCCTGGAGGACAGGCCTGAACACTGAAGCTTTCTTT. Residues: CAWRTGLNTEAFF.

The genes are TRBV5-5 and TRBJ2-3; a possible D gene is TRBD2 (6 bases). Trimming removed 4 bases from V and 3 bases from J, with 12 bases in between. This CDR3 region has 14 residues. Germline assignment: CDR1 SGHKS and CDR2 YYEKEE (reference sequence). The CDR3: CASSVFAGTDTQYF. The DNA of the CDR3 is TGTGCCAGCAGCGTTTTTGCGGGGACAGATACGCAGTATTTT.

The chain couples TRBV4-1 to TRBJ2-7, with D possibly matching TRBD2 (6 bases). Germline CDR1 MGHRA, CDR2 YSYEKL. CDR3 length equals 14 residues. Trimming took off 0 bases at V and 5 bases at J, with 11 bases between the two ends. The chain's CDR3 is CASSQDLGGDEQYF. In DNA form, the CDR3 reads TGCGCCAGCAGCCAAGATCTCGGGGGTGACGAGCAGTACTTC.

This chain uses TRBV3-1 (or the pseudogene TRBV3-2) with TRBJ2-3, with TRBD2 matching 15 bases. V lost 2 bases and J lost 5; bases outside the gene matches: 8. The CDR3 extends over 18 amino acids. Germline CDR1 reads LGHDT; CDR2 reads YNNKEL (reference sequence). This CDR3 reads CASSQTGLAGGRGDTQYF. Written as DNA, the CDR3 is TGTGCCAGCAGCCAAACGGGACTAGCGGGGGGACGTGGAGATACGCAGTATTTT.

The chain recombines TRBV7-9 with TRBJ2-3, with 10 bases that match TRBD2. CDR3 length equals 17 residues. Unmatched junction bases numbered 8, after V lost 0 bases and J lost 5 bases. Per germline, CDR1 SEHNR and CDR2 FQNEAQ (reference sequence). DNA of the CDR3: TGTGCCAGCAGCTTAGCCTCTAGCGGGGGCCGGCGAGATACGCAGTATTTT. Its translation: CASSLASSGGRRDTQYF.

The chain is built from TRBV7-9 and TRBJ2-3, with 9 bases fitting TRBD2. This CDR3 is built from 16 residues. Germline V lookup: CDR1 SEHNR, CDR2 FQNEAQ (reference sequence). The V gene end was trimmed by 3 bases and the J gene end by 6 bases; junction bases not matched to a gene: 10. Here the CDR3 DNA reads TGTGCCAGCAGCTTCCTTCTAGCGGGGACCACGGATACGCAGTATTTT. Protein: CASSFLLAGTTDTQYF.

The CDR3 nucleotides read TGTGCCAGCAGTTTGGGACAGGGGCAATACGAGAGCACCTTC. It encodes CASSLGQGQYESTF. The chain combines TRBV28 with TRBJ1-2; 10 bases align to TRBD1. After removal of 3 bases from V and 13 bases from J, the junction contained 11 bases not matched to a gene. The CDR3 length is 14 residues. In germline, CDR1 is MDHEN, CDR2 SYDVKM.

The chain employs TRBV28 and TRBJ2-7; D may be TRBD2 (5 bases). Between the trimmed V and J ends, which lost 2 bases and 1 base, there was a span of 18 bases. This CDR3 has 17 amino acids. Germline values: CDR1 MDHEN, CDR2 SYDVKM. CDR3 DNA: TGTGCCAGCAGTTTAGGCCCTCCCGGACTTCAGTCCTACGAGCAGTACTTC. Translating gives CASSLGPPGLQSYEQYF.

The chain couples TRBV7-3 to TRBJ2-7; 8 bases fit TRBD2. Germline lookup yields CDR1 SGHTA and CDR2 FQGTGA. Losses at the gene ends were 6 bases for V and 7 bases for J; bases not matched to a gene: 11. This CDR3 spans 14 amino acids. CDR3 loop: CASSPAGGGDEQYF. CDR3 sequence (DNA): TGTGCCAGCAGTCCCGCGGGGGGCGGTGATGAGCAGTACTTC.

This chain links TRBV6-2 or TRBV6-3 with TRBJ2-5, with 8 bases that match TRBD2. CDR1 and CDR2 from the germline V gene are MNHEY and SVGEGT. This CDR3 region has 18 residues. The V segment lost 6 bases and the J segment 1 base; nucleotides outside the gene matches: 16. CDR3 DNA: TGTGCCAGCAGCGTCTTGCCTAGCGGGTTGTTTCTCCAAGAGACCCAGTACTTC. The encoded protein is CASSVLPSGLFLQETQYF.

A note on this clone: Other nucleotide sequences from this sample produce the same CDR3. V usage is TRBV7-8 and J usage is TRBJ2-1; perhaps TRBD2 as D (5 bases). Germline CDR1 is SGHVS and CDR2 is FQNEAQ. The V end lost 5 bases, the J end lost 8 bases, and 10 bases lay between the germline ends. The CDR3 runs to 12 residues. CDR3 loop: CASSPRGHEQFF. Here the CDR3 DNA reads TGTGCCAGCAGCCCCCGAGGGCATGAGCAGTTCTTC.

This sequence joins TRBV4-1 and TRBJ2-6; a weak D match, TRBD1 (8 bases). V was trimmed by 3 bases and J by 0 bases, leaving 15 bases between them. The CDR3 length is 18 residues. CDR1 and CDR2 (germline): MGHRA, YSYEKL. This chain's CDR3 is CASSQRTGTISGANVLTF. The CDR3 DNA follows: TGCGCCAGCAGCCAGCGGACAGGGACTATCTCTGGGGCCAACGTCCTGACTTTC.

The chain is built from TRBV28 and TRBJ1-2, with no clear D. Germline CDR1 reads MDHEN; CDR2 reads SYDVKM. V was pared by 8 bases and J by 8 bases, with 6 bases between. This CDR3 contains 9 residues. Here the CDR3 reads CASGRGYTF. The CDR3 region has the DNA TGTGCCAGCGGGCGAGGCTACACCTTC.

This chain connects TRBV6-5 to TRBJ1-2; D perhaps matches TRBD1 (5 bases). V dropped 4 bases and J dropped 0 bases, with 6 bases sitting between them. Germline-derived CDR1 and CDR2 are MNHEY and SVGAGI. This CDR3 is 13 amino acids long. The CDR3: CASSLTANYGYTF. The CDR3 DNA reads TGTGCCAGCAGTTTGACAGCTAACTATGGCTACACCTTC.

This chain joins TRBV30 and TRBJ2-1; 14 bases are shared with TRBD2. CDR3 size: 17 residues. Germline assignment: CDR1 GTSNPN and CDR2 SVGIG (reference sequence). Trimming took 2 bases from V and 13 from J; bases not matched to a gene: 16. The CDR3 nucleotides are TGTGCCTGGAGTCCGACTCAGGGACTAGCGGGGGAAAATGTACAGTTCTTC. It yields the protein CAWSPTQGLAGENVQFF. Based on the CDR3 plus reference TRBV30 and TRBJ2-1, the full variable domain is SQTIHQWPATLVQPVGSPLSLECTVEGTSNPNLYWYRQAAGRGLQLLFYSVGIGQISSEVPQNLSASRPQDRQFILSSKKLLLSDSGFYLCAWSPTQGLAGENVQFFGPGTRLTVL.

The V call is TRBV6-2 or TRBV6-3, the J call TRBJ1-2; 8 bases map to TRBD1. CDR3 length equals 15 residues. The trim removed 0 bases at V and 6 bases at J, leaving 6 bases unmatched. Germline V lookup: CDR1 MNHEY, CDR2 SVGEGT. CDR3 coding DNA: TGTGCCAGCAGTTACTCAGGGACAGGTTTCGATGGCTACACCTTC. It encodes CASSYSGTGFDGYTF.

CDR3 DNA sequence: TGTGCCACTAAGGGACAGGGGGATTCACCCCTCCACTTT. This gives the protein CATKGQGDSPLHF. J is TRBJ1-6 and V is TRBV3-1 (or the pseudogene TRBV3-2); 11 bases line up with TRBD1. V shed 10 bases and J 8 bases; nucleotides not matched to a gene: 4. CDR1 is LGHDT, CDR2 YNNKEL, per germline (reference sequence). This CDR3 region has 13 residues.

The chain is built from TRBV10-1 and TRBJ2-1, with a possible D match to TRBD1 (5 bases). The CDR3 runs 15 residues. The germline CDR1 and CDR2 sequences are WNHNN and SYGVQD (reference sequence). Trimming took off 3 bases at V and 7 bases at J, with 16 bases between the two ends. The CDR3 sequence: CASSDGQGGRNEQFF. The CDR3 coding sequence is TGCGCCAGCAGTGACGGGCAGGGTGGTAGGAATGAGCAGTTCTTC.

The chain recombines TRBV4-1 with TRBJ1-5; TRBD1 matches 8 bases. The length of the CDR3 is 16 residues. Trimming removed 0 bases from V and 2 bases from J; junction bases left unmatched: 3. Germline-derived CDR1 and CDR2 are MGHRA and YSYEKL. The CDR3 nucleotides are TGCGCCAGCAGCCAAGATACAGGGGGTGGCAATCAGCCCCAGCATTTT. Amino acids: CASSQDTGGGNQPQHF.

The rearrangement uses TRBV5-1 and TRBJ1-1; possibly TRBD1 for D (5 bases). The CDR3 has 15 residues. Trimming took off 1 base at V and 1 base at J, with 11 bases between the two ends. The germline V gene encodes CDR1 SGHRS and CDR2 YFSETQ. CDR3 residues: CASSLRGVPNTEAFF. The CDR3 nucleotides are TGCGCCAGCAGCTTGCGGGGGGTCCCGAACACTGAAGCTTTCTTT.

This chain links TRBV7-3 with TRBJ1-5; maybe TRBD1 (5 bases). Germline V CDR1 and CDR2: SGHTA, FQGTGA. This CDR3 has 18 amino acids. The ends were cut back, 1 base at V and 1 base at J, with 17 bases in the middle. The DNA for the CDR3 is TGTGCCAGCAGCTTAATGTTCGGACGGGGGAAGAGCAATCAGCCCCAGCATTTT. Residues: CASSLMFGRGKSNQPQHF.

This clone has more than one count but fewer than ten. The DNA of the CDR3 is TGTGCCAGCAGCCTAACCACAGGGGCCCTAGGGGAGCAGTACTTC. It translates to CASSLTTGALGEQYF. The rearrangement joins TRBV7-2 to TRBJ2-7; 7 bases are a match to TRBD1. This CDR3 region has 15 residues. V shed 5 bases, J shed 7 bases, and the junction held 14 bases outside the gene matches. Germline V CDR1 and CDR2: SGHTA, FQGNSA.

CDR3 in DNA: TGTGCCAGCAGCGACCTAGCGGGGGGGCAGATAAGAACCTACGAGCAGTACTTC. This encodes CASSDLAGGQIRTYEQYF. The genes are TRBV11-2 and TRBJ2-7, with TRBD2 identical over 12 bases. Trimming cost V 5 bases and J 2 bases; bases outside gene matches: 13. Germline V lookup: CDR1 SGHAT, CDR2 FQNNGV. The CDR3 contains 18 residues.

The chain uses TRBV12-3 or TRBV12-4 and TRBJ2-3; no firm D call. The CDR3 is made up of 12 amino acids. Trimming took 3 bases from V and 6 from J, leaving 7 bases between them. In nucleotides, the CDR3 is TGTGCCAGCAGTTTCTTACGGGATACGCAGTATTTT. Its protein product is CASSFLRDTQYF.